The 24 T cell receptor beta chains below were found in one sample sequenced in a study of CXCR3-negative and CXCR3-positive naive CD8 T cells. No antigens are known for them. The study made its TRB cDNA libraries by 5' RACE, adding UMI labels. TCRdb reanalyzed the 5' RACE reads and collapses them to one entry per CDR3 protein, without DNA. The ten most abundant clones cover roughly 2% of a sample with some 8,000 distinct CDR3 sequences. Study-wide results and limits: Against CXCR3-negative naive cells, CXCR3-positive naive cells showed more hydrophobic TRB CDR3s.

What was sequenced was naive CXCR3+ CD8+ T cells from blood. Subset in this sample: CD45RO-CCR7+CD27+CD95- naive CD8+ T cells expressing CXCR3 (TNR3+). The receptors shown here come from a human donor in good health. Some clones in this sample may be carry-over from other donors' samples.

The rearrangement links TRBV29-1 to TRBJ1-2. The CDR3 runs to 11 residues. CDR1 and CDR2 from the germline V gene are SQVTM and ANQGSEA. The CDR3 spells CSVRNLYGYTF.

This chain links TRBV29-1 with TRBJ2-4; TCRdb's D call, TRBD2, is unchecked because there is no DNA. CDR3 length: 15 amino acids. Germline V gene data show CDR1 as SQVTM and CDR2 as ANQGSEA. The CDR3 sequence is CSVRLASGAKNIQYF. Full variable domain (rest looked up from reference TRBV29-1 and TRBJ2-4): SAVISQKPSRDICQRGTSLTIQCQVDSQVTMMFWYRQQPGQSLTLIATANQGSEATYESGFVIDKFPISRPNLTFSTLTVSNMSPEDSSIYLCSVRLASGAKNIQYFGAGTRLSVL.

This chain joins TRBV6-1 and TRBJ2-7. Germline V gene lookup returns CDR1 MNHNS and CDR2 SASEGT. This CDR3 spans 13 amino acids. The CDR3 loop is CASSEVFSYEQYF.

Measured by frequency, this clonotype is medium-sized. The chain has TRBV7-9 and TRBJ2-7; TCRdb reports TRBD1, a call that lacks DNA to check it against. This CDR3 spans 15 amino acids. Per the germline V gene, CDR1 is SEHNR and CDR2 is FQNEAQ (reference sequence). The CDR3 region is CASSFRGTGGAEQYF.

This clonotype counts as medium-sized by frequency. The CDR3 loop reads CSARPDYSNQPQHF. V and J are TRBV20-1 and TRBJ1-5. CDR1 DFQATT and CDR2 SNEGSKA come from the germline V gene (reference sequence). CDR3 length: 14 residues.

This sequence joins TRBV28 and TRBJ1-6; TCRdb's D call of TRBD1 is untestable without DNA. There are 14 residues in the CDR3. CDR1 and CDR2 (germline): MDHEN, SYDVKM. The CDR3 region is CASSPGTGGSPLHF.

The V gene is TRBV19, the J gene TRBJ2-7; lacking DNA, the TRBD1 call made by TCRdb goes unchecked. Germline CDR1 is LNHDA and CDR2 is SQIVND (reference sequence). The CDR3 spans 14 residues. The chain's CDR3 is CASSPGQALYEQYF.

V usage is TRBV4-3 and J usage is TRBJ2-4; TCRdb selects TRBD2, and the lack of DNA leaves this call unchecked. CDR3 length equals 15 residues. Per germline, CDR1 LGHNA and CDR2 YSLEER. CDR3 sequence reads: CASSQGAGTENIQYF.

V and J are TRBV5-4 and TRBJ2-2; TCRdb picks TRBD1, but there is no DNA to check that call. Looked up from germline, CDR1 is SGHNT and CDR2 is YYREEE (reference sequence). This CDR3 has 15 amino acids. CDR3 sequence: CASRQTGSNTGELFF.

This clonotype is called medium-sized (0.01 to 0.1%) based on its frequency. The chain links TRBV3-1 to TRBJ2-3; no DNA is available, so the TRBD1 call from TCRdb remains unchecked. Germline loops: CDR1 LGHDT, CDR2 YNNKEL (reference sequence). The CDR3 is 15 amino acids. CDR3 sequence: CASSQVGGPTDTQYF.

This clonotype is labeled medium-sized based on frequency. The chain uses TRBV4-1 and TRBJ2-1; the D gene TCRdb calls, TRBD2, cannot be checked with no DNA. The CDR3 has 16 amino acids. Germline V gene data show CDR1 as MGHRA and CDR2 as YSYEKL. The CDR3: CASSQEALAGVNEQFF.

This clonotype is medium-sized by frequency. The V call is TRBV7-9, the J call TRBJ2-1; the D call from TCRdb, TRBD2, cannot be confirmed without DNA. There are 15 residues in the CDR3. Germline-derived CDR1 and CDR2 are SEHNR and FQNEAQ (reference sequence). This CDR3 is CASSLLAGEVNEQFF. Full variable domain (missing parts from reference TRBV7-9 and TRBJ2-1): DTGVSQNPRHKITKRGQNVTFRCDPISEHNRLYWYRQTLGQGPEFLTYFQNEAQLEKSRLLSDRFSAERPKGSFSTLEIQRTEQGDSAMYLCASSLLAGEVNEQFFGPGTRLTVL.

This chain links TRBV14 with TRBJ2-3; no DNA is available, so the TRBD1 call from TCRdb remains unchecked. This CDR3 contains 15 residues. Germline-derived CDR1 and CDR2 are SGHDN and FVKESK. This chain's CDR3 is CASSQESEGADTQYF.

The chain employs TRBV19 and TRBJ1-5; as DNA is missing, the TRBD1 call by TCRdb cannot be tested. The CDR3 totals 14 residues. Germline CDR1 LNHDA, CDR2 SQIVND (reference sequence). The CDR3 reads CASSMRDHNQPQHF.

Considering frequency, this clonotype is medium-sized. The chain recombines TRBV12-3 or TRBV12-4 with TRBJ1-1; TCRdb indicates TRBD1, and absent DNA this call remains unverified. The CDR3 is 12 residues long. Here the CDR3 reads CASSHGGFEAFF.

The chain links TRBV12-3 or TRBV12-4 to TRBJ2-2; TCRdb's assignment of TRBD1 cannot be checked, as there is no DNA. The CDR3 loop spans 16 amino acids. This CDR3 reads CAIETGDEVVSGELFF.

The chain links TRBV7-9 to TRBJ2-5; the D call from TCRdb, TRBD2, cannot be confirmed without DNA. Germline V lookup: CDR1 SEHNR, CDR2 FQNEAQ (reference sequence). The CDR3 runs 14 residues. The CDR3 sequence: CASSFSLVAETQYF.

The chain recombines TRBV6-5 with TRBJ2-3; no DNA is available, so the TRBD1 call from TCRdb remains unchecked. The CDR3 is 13 residues long. Germline V gives CDR1 MNHEY, CDR2 SVGAGI. CDR3 residues: CASSYFRADTQYF.

The CDR3 loop reads CASSLYGGLAEKNEQFF. The chain links TRBV27 to TRBJ2-1; the D gene TCRdb calls, TRBD2, cannot be checked with no DNA. The CDR3 runs to 17 residues. Germline CDR1 MNHEY, CDR2 SMNVEV (reference sequence).

The rearrangement joins TRBV12-3 or TRBV12-4 to TRBJ1-4. The CDR3 has 14 amino acids. The CDR3 sequence is CASSLSQANEKLFF.

V gene TRBV4-1 combines with J gene TRBJ1-1. The CDR3 covers 15 residues. CDR1 is MGHRA and CDR2 is YSYEKL in the germline V gene. The CDR3 loop is CASSQVEAGRTEAFF.

The V gene is TRBV6-5, the J gene TRBJ2-1; TCRdb calls TRBD2, which cannot be checked without DNA. There are 12 residues in the CDR3. Germline V lookup: CDR1 MNHEY, CDR2 SVGAGI. This CDR3 reads CAVGPVYNEQFF.

J is TRBJ2-1 and V is TRBV5-1; lacking DNA, the TRBD1 call made by TCRdb goes unchecked. Germline V lookup: CDR1 SGHRS, CDR2 YFSETQ. This CDR3 region has 13 residues. CDR3 sequence: CASSSDSYNEQFF.

By frequency, this clonotype is medium-sized. This chain joins TRBV10-3 and TRBJ2-1; TCRdb calls TRBD2, which cannot be checked without DNA. This CDR3 has 14 residues. The V gene's germline CDR1 is ENHRY and CDR2 SYGVKD. Here the CDR3 reads CAIAGLAGYNEQFF.